Listed below are T cell receptor beta chains from one sample, sequenced in a study of cytomegalovirus exposure and HLA in healthy donors. Clones were sequenced by immunoSEQ multiplex PCR, and TCRdb holds only the in-frame ones, with some missing. Altogether over 80,000 clones are present, 75% to 85% being singletons, with the ten largest covering roughly 3.4%. The sequenced sample consisted of PBMCs. The receptors derive from a man aged 30 to 39 in good health and CMV-seropositive. The CDR3 runs from the conserved cysteine through the conserved F or W.

TRBJ2-7	TRBV18	CASSRETSGRFYEQYF
TRBJ1-2	TRBV28	CASSLSYGYTF
TRBJ2-1	TRBV29-1	CSVGRGSEDNEQFF
TRBJ1-1	TRBV27	CASSLAPLISGAFF
TRBJ2-1	TRBV4-2	CASSQDKRSYNEQFF
TRBJ1-2	TRBV2	CASSTRQGDYGYTF
TRBJ1-5	TRBV5-6	CASSRRQGWSNQPQHF
TRBJ1-2	TRBV5-6	CASTPVYERDREDGYTF
TRBJ1-1	TRBV29-1	CSVKDSRSNTEAFF
TRBJ2-1	TRBV28	CASRASSYNEQFF
TRBJ1-6	TRBV7-2	CASSIGQYNSPLHF
TRBJ1-1	TRBV6-5	CASKAGVTEAFF
TRBJ2-2	TRBV10-3	CAISGETGDAGELFF
TRBJ2-3	TRBV6-6	CASSYSSGRAGDTQYF
TRBJ2-4	TRBV7-2	CASSFYGQGKNIQYF
TRBJ2-7	TRBV25-1	CASSEYRGRGRNEQYF
TRBJ1-6	TRBV7-9	CASSHPTGNSSPLHF
TRBJ2-5	TRBV29-1	CSVEGGVGRTSGSLTQYF
TRBJ1-1	TRBV5-1	CASSLGLDSREAFF
TRBJ1-2	TRBV27	CASSFPGGGYTF
TRBJ2-7	TRBV28	CASSWGAGTYEQYF
TRBJ2-3	TRBV5-6	CASSFRDRGADTQYF
TRBJ2-1	TRBV10-1	CASSEKPSSGYPYNEQFF
TRBJ2-2	TRBV19	CASSVFLSGGRELFF